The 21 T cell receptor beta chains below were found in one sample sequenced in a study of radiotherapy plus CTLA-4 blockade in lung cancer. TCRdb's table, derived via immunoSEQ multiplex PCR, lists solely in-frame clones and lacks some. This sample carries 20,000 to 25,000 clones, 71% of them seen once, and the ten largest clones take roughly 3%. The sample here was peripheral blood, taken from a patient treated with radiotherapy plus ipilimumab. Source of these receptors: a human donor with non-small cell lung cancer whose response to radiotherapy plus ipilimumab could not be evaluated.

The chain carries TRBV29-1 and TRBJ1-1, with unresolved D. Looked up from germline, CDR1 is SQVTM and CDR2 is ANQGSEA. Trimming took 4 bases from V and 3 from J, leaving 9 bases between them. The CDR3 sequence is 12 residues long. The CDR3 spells CSVVATHTEAFF. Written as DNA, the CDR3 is TGCAGCGTTGTGGCAACGCACACTGAAGCTTTCTTT.

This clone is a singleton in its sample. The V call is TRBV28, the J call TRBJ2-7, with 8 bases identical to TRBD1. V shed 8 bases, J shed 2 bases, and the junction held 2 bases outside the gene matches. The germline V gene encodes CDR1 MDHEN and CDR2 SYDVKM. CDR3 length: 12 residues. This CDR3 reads CASGTGTYEQYF. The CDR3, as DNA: TGTGCCAGCGGGACAGGAACCTACGAGCAGTACTTC.

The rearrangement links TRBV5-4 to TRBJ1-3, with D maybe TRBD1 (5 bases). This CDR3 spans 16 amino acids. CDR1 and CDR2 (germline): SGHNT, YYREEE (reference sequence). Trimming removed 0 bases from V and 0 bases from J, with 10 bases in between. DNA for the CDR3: TGTGCCAGCAGCTTGGAAGGGGTTCGCTCTGGAAACACCATATATTTT. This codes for CASSLEGVRSGNTIYF.

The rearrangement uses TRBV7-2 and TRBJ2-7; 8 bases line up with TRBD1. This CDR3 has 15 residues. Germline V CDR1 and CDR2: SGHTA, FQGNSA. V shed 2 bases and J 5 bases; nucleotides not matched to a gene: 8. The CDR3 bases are TGTGCCAGCAGCTTATACGGGCAGGGGGCCGACGAGCAGTACTTC. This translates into CASSLYGQGADEQYF.

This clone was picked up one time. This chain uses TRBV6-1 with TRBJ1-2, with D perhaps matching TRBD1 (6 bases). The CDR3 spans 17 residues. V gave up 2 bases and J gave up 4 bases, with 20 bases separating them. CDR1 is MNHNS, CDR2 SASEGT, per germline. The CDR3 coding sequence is TGTGCCAGCAGTGAAAGGGACTTCCTAGGGGGGGGCTATGGCTACACCTTC. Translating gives CASSERDFLGGGYGYTF.

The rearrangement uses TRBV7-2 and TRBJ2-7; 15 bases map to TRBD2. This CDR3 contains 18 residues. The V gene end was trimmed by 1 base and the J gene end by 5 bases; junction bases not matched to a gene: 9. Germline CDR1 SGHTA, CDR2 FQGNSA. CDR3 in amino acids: CASSLEGTSGRFFNEQYF. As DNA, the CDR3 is TGTGCCAGCAGCTTAGAAGGGACTAGCGGGAGGTTCTTCAACGAGCAGTACTTC.

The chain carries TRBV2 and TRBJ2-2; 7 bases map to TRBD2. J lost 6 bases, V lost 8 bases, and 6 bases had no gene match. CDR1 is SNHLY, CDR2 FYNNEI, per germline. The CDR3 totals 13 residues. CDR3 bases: TGTGCCAGCGAGAGGGGAGGGGCCGGGGAGCTGTTTTTT. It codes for CASERGGAGELFF.

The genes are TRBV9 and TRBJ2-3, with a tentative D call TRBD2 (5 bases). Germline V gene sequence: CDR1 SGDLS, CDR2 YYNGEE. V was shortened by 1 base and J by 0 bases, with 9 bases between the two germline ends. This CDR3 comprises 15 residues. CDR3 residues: CASSVYGGSTDTQYF. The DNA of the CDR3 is TGTGCCAGCAGCGTATACGGCGGGAGCACAGATACGCAGTATTTT.

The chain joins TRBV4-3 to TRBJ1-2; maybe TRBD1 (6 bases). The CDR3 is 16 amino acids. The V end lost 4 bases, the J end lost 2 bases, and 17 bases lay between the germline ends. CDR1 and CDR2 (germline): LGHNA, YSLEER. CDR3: CASSRTRLGGNYGYTF. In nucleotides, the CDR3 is TGCGCCAGCAGCCGAACCCGCCTAGGGGGAAACTATGGCTACACCTTC.

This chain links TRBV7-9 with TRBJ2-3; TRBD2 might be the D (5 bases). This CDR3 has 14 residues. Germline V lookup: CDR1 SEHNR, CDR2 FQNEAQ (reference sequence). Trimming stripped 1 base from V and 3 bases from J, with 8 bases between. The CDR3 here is CASSLDSGTDTQYF. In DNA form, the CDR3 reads TGTGCCAGCAGCTTAGATTCGGGGACAGATACGCAGTATTTT.

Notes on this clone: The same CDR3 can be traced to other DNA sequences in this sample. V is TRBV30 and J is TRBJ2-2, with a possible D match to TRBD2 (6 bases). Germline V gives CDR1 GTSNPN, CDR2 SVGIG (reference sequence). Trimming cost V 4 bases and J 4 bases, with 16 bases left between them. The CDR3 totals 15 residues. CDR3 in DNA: TGTGCCTGGACCCTACTAGCAGACTTCACCGGGGAGCTGTTTTTT. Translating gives CAWTLLADFTGELFF.

Here the CDR3 reads CASVGFTSANEQFF. In DNA, the CDR3 is TGTGCCAGCGTTGGATTCACTAGCGCTAATGAGCAGTTCTTC. The chain joins TRBV2 to TRBJ2-1; 7 positions agree with TRBD2. The CDR3 is 14 amino acids. The ends lost 8 bases at V and 7 bases at J; junction bases unmatched: 11. From germline, CDR1 is SNHLY and CDR2 FYNNEI.

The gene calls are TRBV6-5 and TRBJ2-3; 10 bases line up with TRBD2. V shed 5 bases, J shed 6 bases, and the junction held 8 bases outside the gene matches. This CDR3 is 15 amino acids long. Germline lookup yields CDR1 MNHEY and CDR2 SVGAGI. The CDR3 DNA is TGTGCCAGCAGTACGAGGACTAGCGGTGGGGATACGCAGTATTTT. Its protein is CASSTRTSGGDTQYF.

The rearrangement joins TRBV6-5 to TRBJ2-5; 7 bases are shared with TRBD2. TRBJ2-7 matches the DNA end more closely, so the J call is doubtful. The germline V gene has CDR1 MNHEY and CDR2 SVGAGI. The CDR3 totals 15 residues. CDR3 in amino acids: CASSALAANSGEQYF. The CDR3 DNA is TGTGCCAGCAGTGCTCTAGCGGCTAATTCCGGCGAGCAGTACTTC.

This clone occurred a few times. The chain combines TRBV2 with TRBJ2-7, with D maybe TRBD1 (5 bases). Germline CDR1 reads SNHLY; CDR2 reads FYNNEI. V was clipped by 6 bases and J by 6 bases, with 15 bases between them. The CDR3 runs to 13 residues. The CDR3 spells CASSTYGRGEQYF. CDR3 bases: TGTGCCAGCAGCACCTACGGAAGGGGCGAGCAGTACTTC.

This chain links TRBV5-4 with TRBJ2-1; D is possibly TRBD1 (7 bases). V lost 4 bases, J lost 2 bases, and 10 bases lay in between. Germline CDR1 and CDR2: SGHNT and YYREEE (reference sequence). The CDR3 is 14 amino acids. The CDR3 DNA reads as TGTGCCAGCAGCCCAGGGGGGACCTACAATGAGCAGTTCTTC. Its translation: CASSPGGTYNEQFF.

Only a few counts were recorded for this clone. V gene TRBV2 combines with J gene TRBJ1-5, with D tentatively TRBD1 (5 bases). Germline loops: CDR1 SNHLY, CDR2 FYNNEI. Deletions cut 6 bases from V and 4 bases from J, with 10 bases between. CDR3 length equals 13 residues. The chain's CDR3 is CASRETVNQPQHF. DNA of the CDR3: TGTGCCAGCAGGGAGACAGTTAATCAGCCCCAGCATTTT. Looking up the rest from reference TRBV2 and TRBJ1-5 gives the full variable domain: EPEVTQTPSHQVTQMGQEVILRCVPISNHLYFYWYRQILGQKVEFLVSFYNNEISEKSEIFDDQFSVERPDGSNFTLKIRSTKLEDSAMYFCASRETVNQPQHFGDGTRLSIL.

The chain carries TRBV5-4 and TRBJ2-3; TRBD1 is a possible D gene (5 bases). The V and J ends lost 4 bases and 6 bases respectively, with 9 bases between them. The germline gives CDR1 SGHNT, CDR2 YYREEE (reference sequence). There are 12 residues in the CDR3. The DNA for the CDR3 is TGTGCCAGCAGCCAAAACAGGGATACGCAGTATTTT. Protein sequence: CASSQNRDTQYF.

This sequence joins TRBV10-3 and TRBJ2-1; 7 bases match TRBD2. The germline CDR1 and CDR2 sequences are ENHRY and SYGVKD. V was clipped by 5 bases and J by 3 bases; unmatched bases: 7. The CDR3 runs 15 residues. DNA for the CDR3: TGTGCCATCAGTCGAAGCGGGATTATCTACAATGAGCAGTTCTTC. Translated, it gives CAISRSGIIYNEQFF.

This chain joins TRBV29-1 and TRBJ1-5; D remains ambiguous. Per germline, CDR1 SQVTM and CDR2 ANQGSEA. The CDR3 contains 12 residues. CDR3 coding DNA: TGCAGTGCCCGGGTAAGCAATCAGCCCCAGCATTTT. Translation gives CSARVSNQPQHF.

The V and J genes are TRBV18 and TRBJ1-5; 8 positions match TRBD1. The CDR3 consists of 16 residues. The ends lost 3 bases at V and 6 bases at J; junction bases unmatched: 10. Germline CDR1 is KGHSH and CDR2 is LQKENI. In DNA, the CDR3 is TGTGCCAGCTCACCCTCGACAGGGGCGACCGTTCAGCCCCAGCATTTT. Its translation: CASSPSTGATVQPQHF. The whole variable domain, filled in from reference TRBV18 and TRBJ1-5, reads NAGVMQNPRHLVRRRGQEARLRCSPMKGHSHVYWYRQLPEEGLKFMVYLQKENIIDESGMPKERFSAEFPKEGPSILRIQQVVRGDSAAYFCASSPSTGATVQPQHFGDGTRLSIL.